The text below deals with one TCR beta chain. Antigen: not known. Trimming cost V 4 bases and J 5 bases; bases outside gene matches: 5. Per the germline V gene, CDR1 is SGHRS and CDR2 is YFSETQ. The CDR3 has 14 residues. PCR amplification relied on 60 Vbeta primers (plus 13 Jbeta primers). Libraries were prepared by immunoSEQ multiplex PCR; TCRdb keeps only in-frame clonotypes and omits some of them. This sample yields about 85,000 clones, of which roughly 80% are seen a single time; 32% belongs to the top ten. These data are taken from a study of cytomegalovirus exposure and HLA in healthy donors. Overall study results and limits: Highly shared sequence variants in one cluster were likely a sequencing artifact. Some segments of the V type, notably TRBV6-2 and TRBV6-3, were excluded as indistinguishable.

The chain joins TRBV5-1 to TRBJ2-7; TRBD2 aligns across 11 bases. The clonotype was recovered from a man aged 50-59 years in good health and CMV-seropositive. The sample consisted of PBMCs. This chain's CDR3 is CASSDTSGSNEQYF. The CDR3 region has the DNA TGCGCCAGCAGCGACACTAGCGGGAGTAACGAGCAGTACTTC.